The next 24 T cell receptor beta chains were all read from a single sample in a study of human T cells and chemical hapten exposure (dated by TCRdb to 2020 to 2023). The library was generated by RACE. Sequenced on a NextSeq 500. TCRdb itself trimmed the public reads at Q25 with fastp, ran MiXCR and retained productive beta chains. Rows merge per CDR3 protein into single entries with the most common DNA and genes. This sample is represented by about 89,000 distinct CDR3 sequences; roughly 13% of them were singletons. The leading ten clones occupy 5.7% of the sample. The intended sense of this specimen's time point label: patch test 3, about 24 weeks after DPC sensitization. In light of the paper, this sample's treatment or condition label describes: therapeutic diphenylcyclopropenone sensitization with weekly scalp DPC. Source: whole blood, taken in connection with sensitization to the hapten diphenylcyclopropenone (DPC). The receptors were sampled from a woman in her forties or fifties with alopecia areata. Some clones in this sample may be carry-over from other donors' samples.

The table lists this clonotype with a few counts. The chain joins TRBV27 to TRBJ1-6; D possibly corresponds to TRBD1 (5 bases). Between the trimmed V and J ends, which lost 5 bases and 7 bases, there was a span of 12 bases. Looked up from germline, CDR1 is MNHEY and CDR2 is SMNVEV (reference sequence). This CDR3 is 14 amino acids long. The chain's CDR3 is CASSRRDGNSPLHF. DNA for the CDR3: TGTGCCAGCAGTCGCAGGGATGGCAATTCACCCCTCCACTTT.

This clonotype was seen ten or more times. The V and J genes are TRBV20-1 and TRBJ2-2, with 8 bases fitting TRBD1. CDR1 and CDR2 (germline): DFQATT, SNEGSKA (reference sequence). Unmatched junction bases numbered 7, after V lost 7 bases and J lost 6 bases. The length of the CDR3 is 13 residues. CDR3 residues: CSVPDREAGELFF. DNA of the CDR3: TGCAGTGTCCCGGACAGGGAAGCCGGGGAGCTGTTTTTT.

The chain combines TRBV29-1 with TRBJ2-2, with TRBD2 matching over 9 bases. Germline CDR1 reads SQVTM; CDR2 reads ANQGSEA. V gave up 4 bases and J gave up 5 bases; unmatched junction bases: 5. This CDR3 comprises 14 residues. Written as DNA, the CDR3 is TGCAGCGTTGGTAGCGGGAGAGGGACCGGGGAGCTGTTTTTT. The encoded protein is CSVGSGRGTGELFF.

CDR3 nucleotide sequence: TGTGCCAGCAGTTTATCTTCTGAAGCTTTCTTT. Translation: CASSLSSEAFF. The V and J genes are TRBV12-3 or TRBV12-4 and TRBJ1-1; D gene ambiguous. V was trimmed by 2 bases and J by 6 bases, leaving 4 bases between them. The CDR3 runs to 11 residues.

This clonotype was found many times. The chain couples TRBV10-2 to TRBJ2-1, with a weak D call TRBD2 (6 bases). CDR3 length equals 13 residues. Per the germline V gene, CDR1 is WSHSY and CDR2 is SAAADI. Trimming took off 6 bases at V and 4 bases at J, with 10 bases between the two ends. As DNA, the CDR3 is TGCGCCAGCAGGAGCGGGTTTTACAATGAGCAGTTCTTC. Residues: CASRSGFYNEQFF.

This clonotype was recorded at least ten times. The chain links TRBV10-2 to TRBJ2-1; TRBD2 aligns across 11 bases. Trimming took 4 bases from V and 5 from J; bases not matched to a gene: 4. The CDR3 is 15 amino acids. The germline gives CDR1 WSHSY, CDR2 SAAADI. CDR3 bases: TGCGCCAGCAGTGTACTAGCGGGAGCTCACAATGAGCAGTTCTTC. It translates to CASSVLAGAHNEQFF.

This rearrangement joins TRBV29-1 to TRBJ2-7; 10 bases match TRBD1. Per germline, CDR1 SQVTM and CDR2 ANQGSEA. The CDR3 is 14 amino acids. Losses at the gene ends were 7 bases for V and 0 bases for J; bases not matched to a gene: 6. This CDR3 is CSAGTGENSYEQYF. The CDR3 DNA sequence: TGCAGCGCTGGGACAGGGGAAAACTCCTACGAGCAGTACTTC.

The chain employs TRBV9 and TRBJ1-1; D not certain. The CDR3 length is 14 residues. Germline V gene lookup returns CDR1 SGDLS and CDR2 YYNGEE. Between the trimmed V and J ends, which lost 2 bases and 0 bases, there was a span of 8 bases. The CDR3 spells CASSVDIMNTEAFF. The CDR3 coding sequence is TGTGCCAGCAGCGTTGATATAATGAACACTGAAGCTTTCTTT.

This clonotype was observed a few times. The chain has TRBV27 and TRBJ2-5; either TRBD1 or TRBD2 may supply D (6 bases each). Germline assignment: CDR1 MNHEY and CDR2 SMNVEV (reference sequence). CDR3 length: 15 amino acids. Trimming took 4 bases from V and 5 from J, leaving 17 bases between them. CDR3 residues: CASSYRWGAWETQYF. The DNA of the CDR3 is TGTGCCAGCAGTTATCGATGGGGGGCCTGGGAGACCCAGTACTTC.

This clonotype was picked up one time. The V and J genes are TRBV12-3 or TRBV12-4 and TRBJ2-4, with TRBD2 as a possible D gene (6 bases). The CDR3 runs 13 residues. Trimming cost V 0 bases and J 6 bases, with 6 bases left between them. CDR3 amino acids: CASSLARGNIQYF. The CDR3 DNA reads TGTGCCAGCAGTTTAGCGCGGGGAAACATTCAGTACTTC.

This clonotype has only a few counts. J is TRBJ1-1 and V is TRBV30; D might be TRBD1 (5 bases). The ends were cut back, 3 bases at V and 0 bases at J, with 11 bases in the middle. Germline CDR1 is GTSNPN and CDR2 is SVGIG (reference sequence). This CDR3 spans 14 amino acids. CDR3 region: CAWRATVMNTEAFF. The CDR3 nucleotides are TGTGCCTGGAGAGCGACAGTAATGAACACTGAAGCTTTCTTT.

This clonotype was counted many times. CDR3 region: CASSFDYTEAFF. DNA of the CDR3: TGTGCCAGCAGCTTCGACTACACTGAAGCTTTCTTT. The chain is built from TRBV7-9 and TRBJ1-1; no reliable D call. Trimming took 3 bases from V and 3 from J, leaving 5 bases between them. This CDR3 is built from 12 residues. Germline-derived CDR1 and CDR2 are SEHNR and FQNEAQ (reference sequence).

This clonotype was picked up a small number of times. This chain links TRBV5-4 with TRBJ2-3; D gene uncertain. V lost 5 bases and J 4 bases, leaving 11 bases between the germline ends. Germline CDR1 reads SGHNT; CDR2 reads YYREEE (reference sequence). This CDR3 is 13 amino acids long. The CDR3 protein is CASSEPPSDTQYF. CDR3 in DNA: TGTGCCAGCAGTGAACCCCCTTCAGATACGCAGTATTTT.

Regarding this clonotype: Since the CDR3 does not end with the conserved phenylalanine or tryptophan, this likely comes from a read error. The chain links TRBV12-3 or TRBV12-4 to TRBJ2-1, with 11 bases matching TRBD2. V was pared by 8 bases and J by 0 bases, with 9 bases of the junction left unmatched. The CDR3 consists of 17 residues. In DNA, the CDR3 is TGTGCCAGCTTCCCGGGACTAGCGGAATACTCCTACAATGAGCAGTTCCTC. It encodes CASFPGLAEYSYNEQFL.

This clonotype has a handful of counts. This chain connects TRBV28 to TRBJ2-1; TRBD2 matches 10 bases. This CDR3 is 16 amino acids long. CDR1 and CDR2 from the germline V gene are MDHEN and SYDVKM. After removal of 6 bases from V and 7 bases from J, the junction contained 12 bases not matched to a gene. CDR3: CASSTPSGRAGNEQFF. CDR3 sequence (DNA): TGTGCCAGCAGCACACCAAGCGGGAGGGCGGGGAATGAGCAGTTCTTC.

This clonotype was seen ten or more times. The CDR3 nucleotides are TGTGCCAGCAGCTTCACCGGGACTCGTGAAGCTTTCTTT. Its protein is CASSFTGTREAFF. The V gene is TRBV4-2, the J gene TRBJ1-1, with D possibly being TRBD1 (5 bases). The germline V gene encodes CDR1 LGHNA and CDR2 YNFKEQ. This CDR3 is built from 13 residues. V lost 5 bases to trimming and J lost 7 bases, with 14 bases between them.

The gene calls are TRBV20-1 and TRBJ1-2; no firm D call. The CDR3 has 11 residues. V lost 3 bases and J lost 8, with 10 bases in between. The V gene's germline CDR1 is DFQATT and CDR2 SNEGSKA (reference sequence). CDR3 DNA: TGCAGTGCTAGTGAGACACCGGGCTACACCTTC. As protein: CSASETPGYTF.

This clonotype was recorded many times. V and J are TRBV12-3 or TRBV12-4 and TRBJ2-7; 10 bases line up with TRBD2. There are 13 residues in the CDR3. The V and J ends lost 6 bases and 7 bases, in that order; junction bases with no gene match: 6. The CDR3 nucleotides are TGTGCCAGCAGGCTAGCGGGAGAATTTGAGCAGTACTTC. Its translation: CASRLAGEFEQYF.

The sample holds many counts of this clonotype. The V call is TRBV12-3 or TRBV12-4, the J call TRBJ2-7; D not resolved. V lost 6 bases and J 5 bases, leaving 17 bases between the germline ends. The CDR3 has 14 residues. The CDR3 region is CASSPRVSGNEQYF. In nucleotides, the CDR3 is TGTGCCAGCAGCCCCCGGGTATCGGGCAACGAGCAGTACTTC.

This clonotype has only a few counts. This chain links TRBV11-2 with TRBJ2-5, with D tentatively TRBD2 (6 bases). CDR3 length equals 15 residues. Germline-derived CDR1 and CDR2 are SGHAT and FQNNGV. Trimming shortened V by 4 bases and J by 0 bases, and 12 bases separated the two germline ends. This CDR3 is CASSWGDRYQETQYF. CDR3 coding DNA: TGTGCCAGCAGCTGGGGGGACCGCTACCAAGAGACCCAGTACTTC.

This chain links TRBV20-1 with TRBJ2-7; D call uncertain. CDR3 length: 10 residues. Germline CDR1 and CDR2: DFQATT and SNEGSKA (reference sequence). The V end lost 3 bases, the J end lost 8 bases, and 8 bases lay between the germline ends. Here the CDR3 DNA reads TGCAGTGCTAGCCCTGGAAAGCAGTACTTC. Protein product: CSASPGKQYF.

This clonotype has at least ten counts. This chain uses TRBV5-1 with TRBJ2-1; 12 bases are shared with TRBD2. Germline CDR1 SGHRS, CDR2 YFSETQ. The V and J ends lost 1 base and 0 bases, in that order; junction bases with no gene match: 5. The CDR3 has 18 residues. CDR3 in DNA: TGCGCCAGCAGCTTGCTAGCGGGAGGGCCGAGCTCCTACAATGAGCAGTTCTTC. Amino acids: CASSLLAGGPSSYNEQFF.

The V and J genes are TRBV6-1 and TRBJ1-1, with D tentatively TRBD1 (5 bases). The CDR3 runs 13 residues. Trimming took 1 base from V and 7 from J, leaving 10 bases between them. Germline CDR1 is MNHNS and CDR2 is SASEGT. CDR3 loop: CASSEERGFEAFF. DNA for the CDR3: TGTGCCAGCAGTGAAGAAAGGGGATTTGAAGCTTTCTTT.

The rearrangement joins TRBV12-3 or TRBV12-4 to TRBJ2-7; D is possibly TRBD2 (5 bases). The V end was cut by 0 bases, the J end by 3 bases, with 12 bases between. This CDR3 has 15 amino acids. CDR3 protein: CASSLARRADYEQYF. CDR3 bases: TGTGCCAGCAGTTTAGCTAGGCGGGCCGACTACGAGCAGTACTTC.